This T cell receptor (beta chain) was sequenced during a study of shared clonotypes between healthy human individuals. Study results and caveats: Limited genetic and exposure-history diversity came from having few donors.

The germline V gene encodes CDR1 SGHAT and CDR2 FQNNGV. The CDR3 is 12 residues long. V was clipped by 3 bases and J by 2 bases, with 5 bases between them. It was across several immunoSEQ plates that each subset's genomic DNA was evenly split. Sequencing was performed with immunoSEQ multiplex PCR; in TCRdb, only in-frame clones are kept and a portion is missing. This table has roughly 770,000 clones, just over 95% appearing once. CD8 cells classed as naive were CD45RO-negative and positively selected for CCR7, excluding terminally differentiated effector memory CD45RA+ cells. Donors, without exception, were Caucasian adults residing in Nashville, Tennessee. Comments on this clone: What it binds is not known. Other DNA sequences in this specimen translate into the identical CDR3.

The sequence came from a man under 40 in good health. What was sequenced was naive CD8+ T cells sorted from blood. The rearrangement joins TRBV11-2 to TRBJ2-7; D not resolved. For the CDR3, the DNA is TGTGCCAGCAGCTTTGGAACCTACGAGCAGTACTTC. Translated: CASSFGTYEQYF. Drawing the rest from reference TRBV11-2 and TRBJ2-7, the complete variable domain is EAGVAQSPRYKIIEKRQSVAFWCNPISGHATLYWYQQILGQGPKLLIQFQNNGVVDDSQLPKDRFSAERLKGVDSTLKIQPAKLEDSAVYLCASSFGTYEQYFGPGTRLTVT.